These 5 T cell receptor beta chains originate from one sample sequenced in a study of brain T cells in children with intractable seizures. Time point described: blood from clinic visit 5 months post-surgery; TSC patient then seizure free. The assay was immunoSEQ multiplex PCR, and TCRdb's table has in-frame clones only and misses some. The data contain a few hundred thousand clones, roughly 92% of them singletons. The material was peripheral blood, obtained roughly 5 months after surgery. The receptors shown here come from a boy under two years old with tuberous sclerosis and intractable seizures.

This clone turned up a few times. CDR3 amino acids: CASSPDRGAAFF. The CDR3, as DNA: TGTGCCAGCAGCCCGGACAGGGGGGCAGCTTTCTTT. V usage is TRBV27 and J usage is TRBJ1-1; 10 bases align to TRBD1. The CDR3 is 12 amino acids. Losses at the gene ends were 6 bases for V and 10 bases for J; bases not matched to a gene: 5. The V gene's germline CDR1 is MNHEY and CDR2 SMNVEV (reference sequence).

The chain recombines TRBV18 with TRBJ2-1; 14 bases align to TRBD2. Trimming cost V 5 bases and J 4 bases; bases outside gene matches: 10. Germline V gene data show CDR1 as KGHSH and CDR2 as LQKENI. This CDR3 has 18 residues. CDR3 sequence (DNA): TGTGCCAGCTCAAGTACGACTAGCGGGGGGGCCGGGTACAATGAGCAGTTCTTC. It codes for CASSSTTSGGAGYNEQFF.

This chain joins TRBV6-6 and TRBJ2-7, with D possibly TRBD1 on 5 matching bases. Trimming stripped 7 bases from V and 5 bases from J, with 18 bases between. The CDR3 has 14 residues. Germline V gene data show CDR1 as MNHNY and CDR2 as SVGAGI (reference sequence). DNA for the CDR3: TGTGCCAGCATACAGGCCTTAAGCCCCCACGAGCAGTACTTC. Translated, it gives CASIQALSPHEQYF.

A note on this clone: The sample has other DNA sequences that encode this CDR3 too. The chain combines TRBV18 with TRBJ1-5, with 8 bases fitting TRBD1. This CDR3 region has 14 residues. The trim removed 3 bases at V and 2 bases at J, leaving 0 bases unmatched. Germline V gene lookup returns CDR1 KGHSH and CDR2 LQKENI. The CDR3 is CASSPGQGNQPQHF. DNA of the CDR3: TGTGCCAGCTCACCGGGACAGGGCAATCAGCCCCAGCATTTT.

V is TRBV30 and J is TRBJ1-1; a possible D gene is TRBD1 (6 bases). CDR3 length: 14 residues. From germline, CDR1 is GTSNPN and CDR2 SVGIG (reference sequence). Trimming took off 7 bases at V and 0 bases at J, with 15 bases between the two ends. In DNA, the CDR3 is TGTGCCTACACAAGACAGGCAATGAACACTGAAGCTTTCTTT. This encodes CAYTRQAMNTEAFF.